These 32 T cell receptor beta chains were sequenced from one sample in a study of blood T cell repertoires in COVID-19. The repertoire was sequenced with immunoSEQ multiplex PCR; TCRdb's copy has only in-frame clones and lacks some. The table lists approximately 330,000 clones, roughly 87% of them singletons, with roughly a tenth in the top ten. What was sequenced was peripheral blood. The receptors were sampled from a man in his thirties or forties with COVID-19, enrolled during active disease.

This clone was recorded a few times. The rearrangement joins TRBV4-2 to TRBJ2-6, with TRBD1 identical over 9 bases. The V and J ends lost 5 bases and 0 bases, in that order; junction bases with no gene match: 8. The CDR3 spans 18 residues. CDR1 LGHNA and CDR2 YNFKEQ come from the germline V gene. The CDR3 sequence is CASSTRDRVNSGANVLTF. For the CDR3, the DNA is TGTGCCAGCAGCACCCGGGACAGGGTGAACTCTGGGGCCAACGTCCTGACTTTC.

This chain uses TRBV18 with TRBJ1-2; 7 nucleotides match TRBD1. The trim removed 2 bases at V and 3 bases at J, leaving 12 bases unmatched. CDR1 is KGHSH and CDR2 is LQKENI in the germline V gene. The CDR3 is 17 residues long. In DNA form, the CDR3 reads TGTGCCAGCTCACCATCTGTGGACAGGTCGACCTACTATGGCTACACCTTC. It encodes CASSPSVDRSTYYGYTF.

This chain joins TRBV5-1 and TRBJ2-2; the D gene is possibly TRBD1 (6 bases). Germline loops: CDR1 SGHRS, CDR2 YFSETQ. V dropped 2 bases and J dropped 0 bases, with 8 bases sitting between them. This CDR3 is built from 15 residues. In DNA form, the CDR3 reads TGCGCCAGCAGCTTCCGACAGGCGAACACCGGGGAGCTGTTTTTT. It encodes CASSFRQANTGELFF.

J is TRBJ2-3 and V is TRBV5-1; 12 bases map to TRBD2. This CDR3 region has 17 residues. Germline V gene data show CDR1 as SGHRS and CDR2 as YFSETQ. The J segment lost 3 bases and the V segment lost 4 bases, leaving 9 bases of the junction unmatched. CDR3 sequence (DNA): TGCGCCAGCAGCCCCGGGCTAGCGGGGGGGCAAACAGATACGCAGTATTTT. It is translated as CASSPGLAGGQTDTQYF. Based on the CDR3 plus reference TRBV5-1 and TRBJ2-3, the full variable domain is KAGVTQTPRYLIKTRGQQVTLSCSPISGHRSVSWYQQTPGQGLQFLFEYFSETQRNKGNFPGRFSGRQFSNSRSEMNVSTLELGDSALYLCASSPGLAGGQTDTQYFGPGTRLTVL.

V gene TRBV27 combines with J gene TRBJ2-7; the match to TRBD2 covers 9 bases. The CDR3 extends over 14 amino acids. Trimming removed 6 bases from V and 5 bases from J; junction bases left unmatched: 8. Germline lookup yields CDR1 MNHEY and CDR2 SMNVEV (reference sequence). CDR3: CASRLAGDKHEQYF. The CDR3 nucleotides read TGTGCCAGCAGATTAGCGGGAGATAAACACGAGCAGTACTTC.

The chain carries TRBV6-5 and TRBJ1-5; possible D gene TRBD1, 5 bases. This CDR3 spans 15 amino acids. Germline V gives CDR1 MNHEY, CDR2 SVGAGI. Trimming cost V 5 bases and J 4 bases, with 15 bases left between them. Written as DNA, the CDR3 is TGTGCCAGCAGTCCGGGTCCAAGGGGAAATCAGCCCCAGCATTTT. Amino acids: CASSPGPRGNQPQHF.

This clone was seen just once. DNA of the CDR3: TGTGCCAGCTCACCCTGGGACAGAGGAGATATGAACACTGAAGCTTTCTTT. It is translated as CASSPWDRGDMNTEAFF. The chain links TRBV18 to TRBJ1-1; 7 positions agree with TRBD1. Trimming cost V 3 bases and J 0 bases; bases outside gene matches: 10. The CDR3 has 17 residues. Germline CDR1 reads KGHSH; CDR2 reads LQKENI. Looking up the rest from reference TRBV18 and TRBJ1-1 gives the full variable domain: NAGVMQNPRHLVRRRGQEARLRCSPMKGHSHVYWYRQLPEEGLKFMVYLQKENIIDESGMPKERFSAEFPKEGPSILRIQQVVRGDSAAYFCASSPWDRGDMNTEAFFGQGTRLTVV.

The rearrangement joins TRBV5-1 to TRBJ2-1; 11 nucleotides match TRBD2. V trimming: 4 bases; J trimming: 1 base; junction bases outside the gene matches: 13. The CDR3 length is 19 residues. The germline gives CDR1 SGHRS, CDR2 YFSETQ. The CDR3 coding sequence is TGCGCCAGCAGCCTAAGAGGGCTAGCGGGAGGATTGTCCTACAATGAGCAGTTCTTC. It translates to CASSLRGLAGGLSYNEQFF.

A note on this clone: The junction differs from germline at one of its ends, possibly a read error. The gene calls are TRBV27 and TRBJ1-1, with D uncertain. CDR3 size: 15 residues. Germline V CDR1 and CDR2: MNHEY, SMNVEV (reference sequence). DNA for the CDR3: TGTGCCAGCAGTTCTTTGCAGTACATGAAGACTGAAGCTTTCTTT. This encodes CASSSLQYMKTEAFF.

CDR3 DNA sequence: TGTGCCAGCAGCTTAACCGGGACTTACAATTCCGGCTACAATGAGCAGTTCTTC. Its protein is CASSLTGTYNSGYNEQFF. The V and J genes are TRBV7-9 and TRBJ2-1, with D perhaps TRBD2 (6 bases). CDR1 is SEHNR and CDR2 is FQNEAQ in the germline V gene (reference sequence). CDR3 size: 18 residues. V gave up 2 bases and J gave up 3 bases, with 20 bases separating them.

In this sample, this clone turned up once. The chain links TRBV7-9 to TRBJ2-7; D perhaps matches TRBD1 (6 bases). In germline, CDR1 is SEHNR, CDR2 FQNEAQ (reference sequence). The length of the CDR3 is 12 residues. The CDR3, as DNA: TGTGCTACACAGGGTGTATCGTACGAGCAGTACTTC. Its protein product is CATQGVSYEQYF. Together with reference TRBV7-9 and TRBJ2-7, the CDR3 gives the full variable domain: DTGVSQNPRHKITKRGQNVTFRCDPISEHNRLYWYRQTLGQGPEFLTYFQNEAQLEKSRLLSDRFSAERPKGSFSTLEIQRTEQGDSAMYLCATQGVSYEQYFGPGTRLTVT.

This sequence joins TRBV7-8 and TRBJ1-1, with D tentatively TRBD1 (5 bases). The length of the CDR3 is 13 residues. The V gene's germline CDR1 is SGHVS and CDR2 FQNEAQ. V dropped 1 base and J dropped 7 bases, with 10 bases sitting between them. DNA for the CDR3: TGTGCCAGCAGCTTAGGGGGGGAAGTTGAAGCTTTCTTT. It translates to CASSLGGEVEAFF.

This chain connects TRBV5-1 to TRBJ2-5; 8 positions agree with TRBD2. V trimming: 3 bases; J trimming: 1 base; junction bases outside the gene matches: 2. The CDR3 spans 14 residues. CDR1 is SGHRS and CDR2 is YFSETQ in the germline V gene. DNA for the CDR3: TGCGCCAGCAGCTCTGGGACTAGCCAAGAGACCCAGTACTTC. This sequence encodes CASSSGTSQETQYF. The whole variable domain, filled in from reference TRBV5-1 and TRBJ2-5, reads KAGVTQTPRYLIKTRGQQVTLSCSPISGHRSVSWYQQTPGQGLQFLFEYFSETQRNKGNFPGRFSGRQFSNSRSEMNVSTLELGDSALYLCASSSGTSQETQYFGPGTRLLVL.

The chain joins TRBV7-2 to TRBJ2-1; 8 bases are shared with TRBD2. V dropped 3 bases and J dropped 4; count of bases not matched to a gene: 5. The CDR3 runs 15 residues. Germline CDR1 reads SGHTA; CDR2 reads FQGNSA. CDR3 region: CASSFSGGGYNEQFF. Written as DNA, the CDR3 is TGTGCCAGCAGCTTCTCGGGCGGGGGGTACAATGAGCAGTTCTTC. Complete variable domain (other parts from reference TRBV7-2 and TRBJ2-1): GAGVSQSPSNKVTEKGKDVELRCDPISGHTALYWYRQSLGQGLEFLIYFQGNSAPDKSGLPSDRFSAERTGGSVSTLTIQRTQQEDSAVYLCASSFSGGGYNEQFFGPGTRLTVL.

The gene calls are TRBV19 and TRBJ2-7; the D gene is possibly TRBD1 (6 bases). Trimming took off 5 bases at V and 0 bases at J, with 11 bases between the two ends. The CDR3 is 14 residues long. Germline CDR1 LNHDA, CDR2 SQIVND (reference sequence). The DNA for the CDR3 is TGTGCCAGTAGTGCCTGGACAGCCTCCTACGAGCAGTACTTC. Translated: CASSAWTASYEQYF. Combining the CDR3 with reference TRBV19 and TRBJ2-7 gives the whole variable domain DGGITQSPKYLFRKEGQNVTLSCEQNLNHDAMYWYRQDPGQGLRLIYYSQIVNDFQKGDIAEGYSVSREKKESFPLTVTSAQKNPTAFYLCASSAWTASYEQYFGPGTRLTVT.

This chain connects TRBV7-2 to TRBJ1-2; possibly TRBD1 for D (5 bases). From germline, CDR1 is SGHTA and CDR2 FQGNSA. Trimming shortened V by 4 bases and J by 4 bases, and 16 bases separated the two germline ends. This CDR3 contains 15 residues. The CDR3 sequence: CASSSSTAMFYGYTF. In nucleotides, the CDR3 is TGTGCCAGCAGCTCATCGACAGCGATGTTCTATGGCTACACCTTC.

The chain joins TRBV28 to TRBJ1-2, with TRBD1 matching 7 bases. Losses at the gene ends were 10 bases for V and 8 bases for J; bases not matched to a gene: 16. In germline, CDR1 is MDHEN, CDR2 SYDVKM. The CDR3 is 14 amino acids. CDR3 DNA: TGTGCCACCCACAGAGGGGGCGCGCCTGGAGGCTACACCTTC. This sequence encodes CATHRGGAPGGYTF.

The V call is TRBV7-3, the J call TRBJ2-1, with 7 bases matching TRBD2. The CDR3 consists of 16 residues. In germline, CDR1 is SGHTA, CDR2 FQGTGA. V shed 0 bases, J shed 5 bases, and the junction held 7 bases outside the gene matches. CDR3 loop: CASSLTGGGGHNEQFF. In nucleotides, the CDR3 is TGTGCCAGCAGCTTAACCGGCGGGGGTGGCCACAATGAGCAGTTCTTC.

This sequence joins TRBV28 and TRBJ2-5, with D possibly matching TRBD1 (5 bases). Between the trimmed V and J ends, which lost 5 bases and 5 bases, there was a span of 21 bases. The germline V gene has CDR1 MDHEN and CDR2 SYDVKM. This CDR3 contains 16 residues. CDR3 coding DNA: TGTGCCAGCAGTCTGTATTCCCAGGGAATCAGGGAGACCCAGTACTTC. Amino acid sequence: CASSLYSQGIRETQYF.

This rearrangement joins TRBV9 to TRBJ2-1; 7 bases map to TRBD1. The CDR3 is 15 residues long. J was trimmed by 2 bases and V by 2 bases; bases with no gene match: 4. Per germline, CDR1 SGDLS and CDR2 YYNGEE. Here the CDR3 DNA reads TGTGCCAGCAGCGTTGGGGACAGACCCTACAATGAGCAGTTCTTC. This codes for CASSVGDRPYNEQFF. Full variable domain (rest looked up from reference TRBV9 and TRBJ2-1): DSGVTQTPKHLITATGQRVTLRCSPRSGDLSVYWYQQSLDQGLQFLIQYYNGEERAKGNILERFSAQQFPDLHSELNLSSLELGDSALYFCASSVGDRPYNEQFFGPGTRLTVL.

This clone was counted between two and nine times. The V gene is TRBV19, the J gene TRBJ1-2; D uncertain. Between the trimmed V and J ends, which lost 6 bases and 4 bases, there was a span of 15 bases. The CDR3 length is 14 residues. Germline V gives CDR1 LNHDA, CDR2 SQIVND (reference sequence). Written as DNA, the CDR3 is TGTGCCAGTAGGGCTGGGGAGGCCGGCTATGGCTACACCTTC. This sequence encodes CASRAGEAGYGYTF. The variable domain in full, completed from reference TRBV19 and TRBJ1-2, reads DGGITQSPKYLFRKEGQNVTLSCEQNLNHDAMYWYRQDPGQGLRLIYYSQIVNDFQKGDIAEGYSVSREKKESFPLTVTSAQKNPTAFYLCASRAGEAGYGYTFGSGTRLTVV.

The rearrangement joins TRBV4-2 to TRBJ2-7, with TRBD2 matching over 11 bases. With V trimmed by 4 bases and J by 2 bases, 7 bases remained unmatched. The CDR3 has 16 residues. Germline values: CDR1 LGHNA, CDR2 YNFKEQ. This chain's CDR3 is CASSRETSGIAYEQYF. The CDR3 DNA reads TGTGCCAGCAGCCGCGAGACTAGCGGGATAGCCTACGAGCAGTACTTC.

In DNA, the CDR3 is TGTGCCAGCAGCCCCGGGGACAGGGACAATCAGCCCCAGCATTTT. It translates to CASSPGDRDNQPQHF. The gene calls are TRBV7-3 and TRBJ1-5; 9 nucleotides agree with TRBD1. V lost 5 bases to trimming and J lost 3 bases; unmatched junction nucleotides: 5. The CDR3 runs to 15 residues. The germline V gene has CDR1 SGHTA and CDR2 FQGTGA.

Only one count was recorded for this clone. This chain links TRBV5-8 with TRBJ2-1; the D gene is possibly TRBD2 (6 bases). The length of the CDR3 is 15 residues. CDR1 and CDR2 (germline): SGHTS, YDEGEE. Trimming left V 2 bases short and J 10 bases short, with 19 bases between. DNA of the CDR3: TGTGCCAGCAGCTTTAGGGGAGGCCCCCGAAAAGAGCAGTTCTTC. It encodes CASSFRGGPRKEQFF.

The chain couples TRBV11-2 to TRBJ2-7; the match to TRBD2 covers 11 bases. The CDR3 length is 15 residues. Germline CDR1 is SGHAT and CDR2 is FQNNGV. The ends lost 3 bases at V and 2 bases at J; junction bases unmatched: 3. In DNA form, the CDR3 reads TGTGCCAGCAGCTTTCGTAGCGGGGGGGCCTACGAGCAGTACTTC. Encoded protein: CASSFRSGGAYEQYF.

V usage is TRBV7-9 and J usage is TRBJ1-4; TRBD1 matches at 7 bases. The CDR3 is 17 amino acids. CDR1 SEHNR and CDR2 FQNEAQ come from the germline V gene (reference sequence). Trimming cost V 4 bases and J 0 bases; bases outside gene matches: 8. CDR3 nucleotide sequence: TGTGCCAGCAGCTCATTCACGGGACAGTCAACTAATGAAAAACTGTTTTTT. Amino acid sequence: CASSSFTGQSTNEKLFF. The whole variable domain, remainder taken from reference TRBV7-9 and TRBJ1-4, is DTGVSQNPRHKITKRGQNVTFRCDPISEHNRLYWYRQTLGQGPEFLTYFQNEAQLEKSRLLSDRFSAERPKGSFSTLEIQRTEQGDSAMYLCASSSFTGQSTNEKLFFGSGTQLSVL.

The genes are TRBV4-3 and TRBJ2-6; no clear D gene. This CDR3 is built from 18 residues. V shed 0 bases and J shed 2 bases, with 14 bases lying between them. Germline V gene sequence: CDR1 LGHNA, CDR2 YSLEER. The CDR3 bases are TGCGCCAGCAGCCAAGATCTTGCCGGGTTGGCTGGGGCCAACGTCCTGACTTTC. Residues: CASSQDLAGLAGANVLTF.

The V call is TRBV5-6, the J call TRBJ1-1; D is perhaps TRBD1 (5 bases). The germline V gene encodes CDR1 SGHDT and CDR2 YYEEEE. This CDR3 has 12 residues. The germline V and J ends were trimmed by 4 bases and 5 bases, with 9 bases remaining between them. The DNA for the CDR3 is TGTGCCAGCAGCGTGGGGCCTACTGAAGCTTTCTTT. The encoded protein is CASSVGPTEAFF.

The chain uses TRBV12-3 or TRBV12-4 and TRBJ2-5, with D perhaps matching TRBD1 (5 bases). The CDR3 is made up of 12 amino acids. The V end lost 6 bases, the J end lost 4 bases, and 9 bases lay between the germline ends. DNA of the CDR3: TGTGCCAGCAGGCTCCAGGGAGAGACCCAGTACTTC. As protein: CASRLQGETQYF.

This clone was seen only a few times. For the CDR3, the DNA is TGTGCCAGCAGTGAAATTGTTACTTTCAATGAGCAGTTCTTC. Protein sequence: CASSEIVTFNEQFF. The chain is built from TRBV2 and TRBJ2-1; D ambiguous. Germline CDR1 SNHLY, CDR2 FYNNEI. The germline V and J ends were trimmed by 2 bases and 6 bases, with 11 bases remaining between them. The CDR3 runs 14 residues.

The chain recombines TRBV19 with TRBJ2-1; maybe TRBD2 (5 bases). V was pared by 4 bases and J by 0 bases, with 13 bases between. The CDR3 runs 16 residues. In germline, CDR1 is LNHDA, CDR2 SQIVND (reference sequence). CDR3 sequence reads: CASSSLRGLSYNEQFF. The CDR3 nucleotides are TGTGCCAGTAGTAGCCTCCGGGGTCTCTCCTACAATGAGCAGTTCTTC.

V gene TRBV24-1 combines with J gene TRBJ1-1, with 8 bases that match TRBD1. The germline CDR1 and CDR2 sequences are KGHDR and SFDVKD. V lost 7 bases, J lost 7 bases, and 10 bases stayed unmatched. The CDR3 extends over 14 amino acids. The CDR3 reads CATRSSRGLVEAFF. In DNA form, the CDR3 reads TGTGCCACCAGGTCCAGCAGGGGGCTGGTTGAAGCTTTCTTT.